The 17 T cell receptor beta chains given below trace back to one sample, sequenced in a study of blood T cell repertoires in COVID-19. Assay: immunoSEQ multiplex PCR; the TCRdb copy retains only in-frame clones and omits some. The sample shows a few hundred thousand clones, about 80% of them seen only once. Sequences were obtained from peripheral blood. The receptors shown here come from a human donor in a cohort sampled during active COVID-19.

V gene TRBV15 combines with J gene TRBJ2-7; TRBD2 aligns across 13 bases. V lost 1 base and J lost 7; bases outside the gene matches: 7. The germline V gene has CDR1 LNHNV and CDR2 YYDKDF (reference sequence). The CDR3 is 16 residues long. This CDR3 reads CATSRGTSGGSWEQYF. The CDR3 DNA follows: TGTGCCACCAGCAGAGGGACTAGCGGGGGCTCGTGGGAGCAGTACTTC.

This clone has ten or more counts. V usage is TRBV21-1 and J usage is TRBJ2-7; TRBD1 reflects the table's D call only, with no check against the DNA. TRBV21-1 is flagged as a pseudogene. The CDR3 runs 16 residues. The CDR3 nucleotides are TGTGCCAGCAGCAATCAGCGAAGACAGGGTGTACACGAGCAGTACTTC. Translated: CASSNQRRQGVHEQYF.

The V call is TRBV11-2, the J call TRBJ2-5, with 7 bases matching TRBD1. The CDR3 length is 13 residues. CDR1 is SGHAT and CDR2 is FQNNGV in the germline V gene. V lost 5 bases, J lost 2 bases, and 2 bases stayed unmatched. The CDR3 spells CASSRGQQETQYF. The CDR3 nucleotides read TGTGCCAGCAGCCGGGGACAGCAAGAGACCCAGTACTTC.

The rearrangement joins TRBV5-1 to TRBJ2-1, with 8 bases that match TRBD2. J gave up 8 bases and V 0 bases, and 10 bases lay outside the gene matches. Germline CDR1 reads SGHRS; CDR2 reads YFSETQ. The CDR3 runs to 16 residues. The CDR3 DNA is TGCGCCAGCAGCTTGGCTGTAAGGCGGGAGGTCGATGAGCAGTTCTTC. Its protein product is CASSLAVRREVDEQFF.

This chain uses TRBV4-2 with TRBJ2-4; 10 bases fit TRBD2. CDR3 length: 18 amino acids. Per germline, CDR1 LGHNA and CDR2 YNFKEQ. J was trimmed by 0 bases and V by 2 bases; bases with no gene match: 7. The CDR3 bases are TGTGCCAGCAGCCAAACAGCGGGAGGGATTGGAGCCAAAAACATTCAGTACTTC. Protein product: CASSQTAGGIGAKNIQYF.

The chain couples TRBV5-1 to TRBJ2-7, with TRBD1 identical over 8 bases. V dropped 0 bases and J dropped 7; count of bases not matched to a gene: 9. Germline-derived CDR1 and CDR2 are SGHRS and YFSETQ. This CDR3 has 15 amino acids. The CDR3 sequence is CASSLEGRGPGEQYF. DNA for the CDR3: TGCGCCAGCAGCTTGGAGGGCAGGGGGCCGGGGGAGCAGTACTTC.

The chain employs TRBV7-3 and TRBJ1-6; D is perhaps TRBD1 (6 bases). The germline V and J ends were trimmed by 4 bases and 8 bases, with 9 bases remaining between them. There are 13 residues in the CDR3. The germline V gene has CDR1 SGHTA and CDR2 FQGTGA. CDR3 region: CASSSGVDSPLHF. The CDR3 coding sequence is TGTGCCAGCAGCTCAGGGGTAGATTCACCCCTCCACTTT.

The V and J genes are TRBV2 and TRBJ1-1, with D hard to call. In germline, CDR1 is SNHLY, CDR2 FYNNEI. CDR3 size: 16 residues. V lost 0 bases and J lost 1, with 12 bases in between. CDR3 protein: CASSEAAGRANTEAFF. The CDR3 nucleotides read TGTGCCAGCAGTGAAGCGGCCGGGAGGGCGAACACTGAAGCTTTCTTT.

V usage is TRBV19 and J usage is TRBJ2-3; D may be TRBD1 (7 bases). The germline V gene encodes CDR1 LNHDA and CDR2 SQIVND (reference sequence). The V end lost 5 bases, the J end lost 3 bases, and 21 bases lay between the germline ends. This CDR3 is built from 17 residues. CDR3 nucleotides: TGTGCCAGTAGTTTGCTCAGGGGGGCGACGGGGACAGATACGCAGTATTTT. Its protein product is CASSLLRGATGTDTQYF.

V is TRBV19 and J is TRBJ1-4, with 8 bases lining up with TRBD1. Germline CDR1 reads LNHDA; CDR2 reads SQIVND (reference sequence). The CDR3 contains 15 residues. The ends lost 5 bases at V and 8 bases at J; junction bases unmatched: 10. Written as DNA, the CDR3 is TGTGCCAGTAGTCCCCTTGGACAGGGTGGGGAAAAACTGTTTTTT. Its translation: CASSPLGQGGEKLFF.

This clone was recorded a few times. V usage is TRBV5-4 and J usage is TRBJ2-7, with TRBD1 identical over 10 bases. The CDR3 is 15 amino acids. CDR1 and CDR2 from the germline V gene are SGHNT and YYREEE (reference sequence). Trimming took 6 bases from V and 1 from J; bases not matched to a gene: 7. Here the CDR3 DNA reads TGTGCCAGCAAGCCGGGACAGGGGACTTCCTACGAGCAGTACTTC. Translation: CASKPGQGTSYEQYF. Complete variable domain (other parts from reference TRBV5-4 and TRBJ2-7): ETGVTQSPTHLIKTRGQQVTLRCSSQSGHNTVSWYQQALGQGPQFIFQYYREEENGRGNFPPRFSGLQFPNYSSELNVNALELDDSALYLCASKPGQGTSYEQYFGPGTRLTVT.

The chain is built from TRBV6-1 and TRBJ1-5, with a tentative D call TRBD1 (6 bases). V was clipped by 0 bases and J by 2 bases, with 8 bases between them. Germline values: CDR1 MNHNS, CDR2 SASEGT. The CDR3 runs to 15 residues. The CDR3 here is CASSEAGGGNQPQHF. The DNA of the CDR3 is TGTGCCAGCAGTGAAGCAGGGGGAGGCAATCAGCCCCAGCATTTT.

This clone was found a few times. The chain links TRBV6-5 to TRBJ2-1, with TRBD1 matching 8 bases. Trimming at V came to 6 bases and at J to 8 bases, leaving 12 bases not matched to a gene. CDR1 is MNHEY, CDR2 SVGAGI, per germline. The CDR3 runs to 15 residues. The DNA for the CDR3 is TGTGCCAGCAGCTTGACAGGGGTTGGGAAGGATGAGCAGTTCTTC. Amino acid sequence: CASSLTGVGKDEQFF.

This clone came up once. The V and J genes are TRBV10-2 and TRBJ2-7; perhaps TRBD1 as D (5 bases). V gave up 6 bases and J gave up 2 bases, with 14 bases separating them. The CDR3 loop spans 14 amino acids. CDR1 and CDR2 from the germline V gene are WSHSY and SAAADI. CDR3 in DNA: TGCGCCAGCAGAGCAAAGGGGTCCGCCTACGAGCAGTACTTC. Its translation: CASRAKGSAYEQYF.

This chain joins TRBV10-3 and TRBJ2-2; 10 bases fit TRBD2. Germline V lookup: CDR1 ENHRY, CDR2 SYGVKD. J gave up 1 base and V 5 bases, and 4 bases lay outside the gene matches. This CDR3 contains 16 residues. The CDR3 DNA is TGTGCCATCAGTTTAGCGGGAGGAGGGAACACCGGGGAGCTGTTTTTT. Translating it yields CAISLAGGGNTGELFF.

The CDR3 sequence is CSVRTGVTTGELFF. The CDR3, as DNA: TGCAGCGTGAGAACAGGGGTTACTACCGGGGAGCTGTTTTTT. V gene TRBV29-1 combines with J gene TRBJ2-2, with 7 nucleotides matching TRBD1. Per the germline V gene, CDR1 is SQVTM and CDR2 is ANQGSEA. The V gene end was trimmed by 6 bases and the J gene end by 5 bases; junction bases not matched to a gene: 9. This CDR3 has 14 amino acids.

The chain carries TRBV29-1 and TRBJ2-1, with 14 positions matching TRBD2. The CDR3 has 17 residues. Trimming cost V 6 bases and J 0 bases; bases outside gene matches: 7. Germline V CDR1 and CDR2: SQVTM, ANQGSEA. The CDR3 region is CSVGTSGSPNSYNEQFF. CDR3 in DNA: TGCAGCGTGGGGACTAGCGGGAGCCCTAACTCCTACAATGAGCAGTTCTTC.